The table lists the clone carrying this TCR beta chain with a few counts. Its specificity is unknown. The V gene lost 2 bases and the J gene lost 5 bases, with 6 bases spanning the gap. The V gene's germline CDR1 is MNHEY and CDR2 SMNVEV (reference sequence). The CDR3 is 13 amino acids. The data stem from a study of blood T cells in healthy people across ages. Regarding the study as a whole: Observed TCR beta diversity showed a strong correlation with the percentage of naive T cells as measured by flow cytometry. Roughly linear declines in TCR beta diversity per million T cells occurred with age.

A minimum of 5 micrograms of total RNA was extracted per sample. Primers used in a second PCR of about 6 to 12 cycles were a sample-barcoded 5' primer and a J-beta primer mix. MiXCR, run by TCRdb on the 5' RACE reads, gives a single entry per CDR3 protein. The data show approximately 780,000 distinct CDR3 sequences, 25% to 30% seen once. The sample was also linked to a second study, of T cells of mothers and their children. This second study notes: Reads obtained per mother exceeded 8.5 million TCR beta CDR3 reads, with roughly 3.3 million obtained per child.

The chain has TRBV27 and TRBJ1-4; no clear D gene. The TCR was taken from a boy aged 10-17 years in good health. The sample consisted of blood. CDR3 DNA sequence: TGTGCCAGCAGTTTAAACGGGAATGAAAAACTGTTTTTT. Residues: CASSLNGNEKLFF.